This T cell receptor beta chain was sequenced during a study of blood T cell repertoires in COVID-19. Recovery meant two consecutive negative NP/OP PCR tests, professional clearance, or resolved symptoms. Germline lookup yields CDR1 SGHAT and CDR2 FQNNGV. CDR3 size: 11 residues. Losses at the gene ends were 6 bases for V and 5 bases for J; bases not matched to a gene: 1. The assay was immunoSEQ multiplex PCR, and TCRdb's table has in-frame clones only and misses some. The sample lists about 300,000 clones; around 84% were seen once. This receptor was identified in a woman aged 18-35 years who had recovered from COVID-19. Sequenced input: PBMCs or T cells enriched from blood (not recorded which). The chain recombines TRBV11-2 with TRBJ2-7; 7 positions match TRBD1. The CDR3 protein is CASRTGHEQYF. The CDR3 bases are TGTGCCAGCAGGACAGGGCACGAGCAGTACTTC.